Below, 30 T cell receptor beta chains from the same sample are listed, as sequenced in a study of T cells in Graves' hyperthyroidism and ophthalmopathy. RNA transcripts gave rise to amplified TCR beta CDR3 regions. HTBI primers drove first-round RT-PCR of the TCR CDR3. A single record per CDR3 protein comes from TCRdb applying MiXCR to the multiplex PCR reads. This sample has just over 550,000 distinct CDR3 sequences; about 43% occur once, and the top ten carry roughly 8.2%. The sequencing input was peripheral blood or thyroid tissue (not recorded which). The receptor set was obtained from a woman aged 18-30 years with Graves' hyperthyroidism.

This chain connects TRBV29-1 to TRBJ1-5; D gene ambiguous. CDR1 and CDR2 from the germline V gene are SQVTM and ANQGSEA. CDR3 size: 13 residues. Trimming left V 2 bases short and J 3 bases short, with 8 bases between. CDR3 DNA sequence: TGCAGCGTTGAATTGGGGAACAATCAGCCCCAGCATTTT. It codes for CSVELGNNQPQHF.

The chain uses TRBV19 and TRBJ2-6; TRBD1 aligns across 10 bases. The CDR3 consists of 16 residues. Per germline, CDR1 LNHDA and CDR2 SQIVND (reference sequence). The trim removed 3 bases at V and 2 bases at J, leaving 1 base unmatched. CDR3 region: CASSMGTGAGANVLTF. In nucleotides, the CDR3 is TGTGCCAGTAGTATGGGGACAGGGGCTGGGGCCAACGTCCTGACTTTC.

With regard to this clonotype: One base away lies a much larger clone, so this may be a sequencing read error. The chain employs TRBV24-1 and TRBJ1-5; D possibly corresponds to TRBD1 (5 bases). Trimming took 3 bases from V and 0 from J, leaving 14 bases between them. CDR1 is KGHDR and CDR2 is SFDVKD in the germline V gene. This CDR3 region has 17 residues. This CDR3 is CATSDASVGPSNQPQHF. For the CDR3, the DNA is TGTGCCACCAGTGATGCCTCAGTGGGGCCTAGCAATCAGCCCCAGCATTTT.

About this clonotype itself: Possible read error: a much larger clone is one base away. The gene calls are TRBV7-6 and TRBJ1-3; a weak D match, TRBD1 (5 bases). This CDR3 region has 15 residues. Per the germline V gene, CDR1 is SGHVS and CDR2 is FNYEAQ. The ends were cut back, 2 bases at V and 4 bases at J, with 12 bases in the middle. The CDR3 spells CASSLMARGGNTIYF. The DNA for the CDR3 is TGTGCCAGCAGCTTAATGGCACGGGGGGGAAACACCATATATTTT.

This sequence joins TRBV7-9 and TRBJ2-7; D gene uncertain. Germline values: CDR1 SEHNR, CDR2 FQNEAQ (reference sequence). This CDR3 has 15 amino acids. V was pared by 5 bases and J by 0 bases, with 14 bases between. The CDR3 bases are TGTGCCAGCAGCGAAGGGATCACTTACTCCTACGAGCAGTACTTC. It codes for CASSEGITYSYEQYF. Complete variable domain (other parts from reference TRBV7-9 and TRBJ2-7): DTGVSQNPRHKITKRGQNVTFRCDPISEHNRLYWYRQTLGQGPEFLTYFQNEAQLEKSRLLSDRFSAERPKGSFSTLEIQRTEQGDSAMYLCASSEGITYSYEQYFGPGTRLTVT.

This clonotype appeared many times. In DNA form, the CDR3 reads TGTGCCAGCAGTGTAAGGCTGGAGGGCGAGCAGTACTTC. Its translation is CASSVRLEGEQYF. V and J are TRBV2 and TRBJ2-7, with D maybe TRBD2 (6 bases). CDR1 and CDR2 (germline): SNHLY, FYNNEI. CDR3 length equals 13 residues. Trimming took 4 bases from V and 6 from J, leaving 13 bases between them.

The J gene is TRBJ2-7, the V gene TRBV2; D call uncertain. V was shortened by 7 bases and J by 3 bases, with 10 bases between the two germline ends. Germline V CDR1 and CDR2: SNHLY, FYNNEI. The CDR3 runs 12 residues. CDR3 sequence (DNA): TGTGCCAGCACGTACGCGGACTACGAGCAGTACTTC. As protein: CASTYADYEQYF. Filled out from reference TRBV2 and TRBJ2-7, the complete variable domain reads EPEVTQTPSHQVTQMGQEVILRCVPISNHLYFYWYRQILGQKVEFLVSFYNNEISEKSEIFDDQFSVERPDGSNFTLKIRSTKLEDSAMYFCASTYADYEQYFGPGTRLTVT.

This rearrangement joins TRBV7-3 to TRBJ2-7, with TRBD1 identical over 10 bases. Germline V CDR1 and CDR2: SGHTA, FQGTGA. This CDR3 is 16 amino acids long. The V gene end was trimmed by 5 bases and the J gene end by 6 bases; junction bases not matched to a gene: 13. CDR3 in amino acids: CASSHNGRGQGFEQYF. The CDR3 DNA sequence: TGTGCCAGCAGCCATAACGGCCGGGGACAGGGGTTCGAGCAGTACTTC.

CDR3 coding DNA: TGCAGCAGGACCGTAAGCTCTGGAAACACCATATATTTT. Translation gives CSRTVSSGNTIYF. V usage is TRBV29-1 and J usage is TRBJ1-3; D uncertain. This CDR3 contains 13 residues. CDR1 is SQVTM and CDR2 is ANQGSEA in the germline V gene. The V gene lost 8 bases and the J gene lost 0 bases, with 11 bases spanning the gap.

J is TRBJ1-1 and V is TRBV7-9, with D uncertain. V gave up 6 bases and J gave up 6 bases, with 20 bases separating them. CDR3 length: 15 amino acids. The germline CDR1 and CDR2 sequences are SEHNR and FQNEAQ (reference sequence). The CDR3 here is CASRFQPYGNPEAFF. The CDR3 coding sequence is TGTGCCAGCAGGTTTCAGCCCTACGGGAATCCTGAAGCTTTCTTT.

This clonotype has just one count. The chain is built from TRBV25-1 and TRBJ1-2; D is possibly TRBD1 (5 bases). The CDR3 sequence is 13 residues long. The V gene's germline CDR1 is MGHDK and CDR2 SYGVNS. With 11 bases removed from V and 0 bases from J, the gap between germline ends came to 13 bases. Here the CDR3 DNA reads TGTGCCCTCGGGGACGGAGCTAACTATGGCTACACCTTC. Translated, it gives CALGDGANYGYTF.

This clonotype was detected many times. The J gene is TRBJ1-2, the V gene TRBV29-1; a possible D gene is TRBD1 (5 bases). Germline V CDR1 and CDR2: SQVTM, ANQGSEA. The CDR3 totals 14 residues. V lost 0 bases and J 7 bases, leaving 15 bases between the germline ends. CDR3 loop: CSVEDQKGRAGYTF. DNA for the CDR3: TGCAGCGTTGAAGATCAAAAGGGCAGGGCTGGCTACACCTTC. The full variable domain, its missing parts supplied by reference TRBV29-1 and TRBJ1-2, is SAVISQKPSRDICQRGTSLTIQCQVDSQVTMMFWYRQQPGQSLTLIATANQGSEATYESGFVIDKFPISRPNLTFSTLTVSNMSPEDSSIYLCSVEDQKGRAGYTFGSGTRLTVV.

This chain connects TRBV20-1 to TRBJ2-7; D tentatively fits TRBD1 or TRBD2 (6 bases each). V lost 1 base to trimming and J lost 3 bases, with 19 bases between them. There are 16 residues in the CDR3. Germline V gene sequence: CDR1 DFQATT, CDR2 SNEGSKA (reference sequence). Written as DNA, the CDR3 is TGCAGTGCTAGAGGAGATCCATCACAGGGACTCTACGAGCAGTACTTC. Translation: CSARGDPSQGLYEQYF.

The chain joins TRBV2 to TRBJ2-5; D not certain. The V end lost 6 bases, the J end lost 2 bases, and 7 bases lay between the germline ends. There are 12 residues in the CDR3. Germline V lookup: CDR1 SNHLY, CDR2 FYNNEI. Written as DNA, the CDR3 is TGTGCCAGCAGAGAACATCAAGAGACCCAGTACTTC. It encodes CASREHQETQYF.

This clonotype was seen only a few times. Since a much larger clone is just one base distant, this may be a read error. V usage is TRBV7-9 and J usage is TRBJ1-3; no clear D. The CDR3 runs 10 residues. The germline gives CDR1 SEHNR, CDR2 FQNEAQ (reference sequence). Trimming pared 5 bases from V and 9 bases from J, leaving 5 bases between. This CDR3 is CASSRSTIYF. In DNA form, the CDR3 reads TGTGCCAGCAGCAGAAGCACCATATATTTT.

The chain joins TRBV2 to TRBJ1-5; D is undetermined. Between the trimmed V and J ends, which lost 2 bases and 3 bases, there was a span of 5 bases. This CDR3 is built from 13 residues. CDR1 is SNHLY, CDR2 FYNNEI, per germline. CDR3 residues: CASSEHHNQPQHF. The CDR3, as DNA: TGTGCCAGCAGTGAACACCACAATCAGCCCCAGCATTTT.

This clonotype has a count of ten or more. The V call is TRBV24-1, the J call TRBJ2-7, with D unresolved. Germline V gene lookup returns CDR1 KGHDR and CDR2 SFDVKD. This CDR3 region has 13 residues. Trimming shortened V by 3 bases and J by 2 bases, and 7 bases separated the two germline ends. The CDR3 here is CATSDLSTYEQYF. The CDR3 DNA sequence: TGTGCCACCAGTGATCTATCCACCTACGAGCAGTACTTC.

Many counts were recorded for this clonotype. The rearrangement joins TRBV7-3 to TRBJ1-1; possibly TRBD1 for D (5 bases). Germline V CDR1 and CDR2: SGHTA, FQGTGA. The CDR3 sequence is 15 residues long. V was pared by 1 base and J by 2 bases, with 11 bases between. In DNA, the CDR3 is TGTGCCAGCAGCTTAAGTCCAGGGACTAACACTGAAGCTTTCTTT. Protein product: CASSLSPGTNTEAFF.

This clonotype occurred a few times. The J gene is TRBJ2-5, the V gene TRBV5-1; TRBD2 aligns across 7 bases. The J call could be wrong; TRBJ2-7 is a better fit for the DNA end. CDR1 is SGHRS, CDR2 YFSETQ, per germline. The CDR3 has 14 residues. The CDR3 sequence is CASSRITGGYEQYF. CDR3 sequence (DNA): TGCGCCAGCAGCCGGATTACGGGAGGCTACGAGCAGTACTTC.

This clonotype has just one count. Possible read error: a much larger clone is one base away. CDR3 DNA: TGTGCCAGCAGCGTAGAGGCCCAGAACACTGAAGCTTTCTTT. Protein: CASSVEAQNTEAFF. V is TRBV9 and J is TRBJ1-1; D is ambiguous. There are 14 residues in the CDR3. V dropped 0 bases and J dropped 1 base, with 7 bases sitting between them. CDR1 SGDLS and CDR2 YYNGEE come from the germline V gene.

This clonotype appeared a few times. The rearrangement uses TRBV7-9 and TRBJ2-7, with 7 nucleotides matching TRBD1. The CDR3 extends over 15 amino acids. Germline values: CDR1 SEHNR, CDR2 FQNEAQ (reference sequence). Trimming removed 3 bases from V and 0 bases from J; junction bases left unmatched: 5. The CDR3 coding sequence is TGTGCCAGCAGCTTTCTCGCAGGGGGCTCCTACGAGCAGTACTTC. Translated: CASSFLAGGSYEQYF. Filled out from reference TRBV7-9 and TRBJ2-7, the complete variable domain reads DTGVSQNPRHKITKRGQNVTFRCDPISEHNRLYWYRQTLGQGPEFLTYFQNEAQLEKSRLLSDRFSAERPKGSFSTLEIQRTEQGDSAMYLCASSFLAGGSYEQYFGPGTRLTVT.

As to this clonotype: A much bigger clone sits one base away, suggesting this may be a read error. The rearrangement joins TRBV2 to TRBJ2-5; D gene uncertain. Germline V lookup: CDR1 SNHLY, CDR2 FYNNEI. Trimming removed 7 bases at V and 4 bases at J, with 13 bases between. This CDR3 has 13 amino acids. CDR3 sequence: CASTAEFRETQYF. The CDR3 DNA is TGTGCCAGCACTGCCGAGTTCCGAGAGACCCAGTACTTC.

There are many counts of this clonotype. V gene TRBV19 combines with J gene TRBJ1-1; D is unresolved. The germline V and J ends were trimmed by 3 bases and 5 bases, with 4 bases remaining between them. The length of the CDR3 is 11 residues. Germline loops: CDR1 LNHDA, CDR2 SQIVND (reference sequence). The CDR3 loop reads CASSIGTEAFF. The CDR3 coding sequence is TGTGCCAGTAGTATCGGGACTGAAGCTTTCTTT.

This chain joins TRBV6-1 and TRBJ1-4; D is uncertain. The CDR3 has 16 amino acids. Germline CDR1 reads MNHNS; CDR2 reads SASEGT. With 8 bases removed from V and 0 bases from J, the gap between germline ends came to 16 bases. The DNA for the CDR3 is TGTGCCAGCTCGAAGTCTTGGGGAGCAACTAATGAAAAACTGTTTTTT. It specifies CASSKSWGATNEKLFF.

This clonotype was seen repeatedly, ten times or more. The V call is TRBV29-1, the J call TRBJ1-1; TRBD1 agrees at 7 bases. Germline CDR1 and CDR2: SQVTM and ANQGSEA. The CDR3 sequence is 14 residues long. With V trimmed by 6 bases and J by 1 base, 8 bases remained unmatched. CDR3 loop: CSVESRTGNTEAFF. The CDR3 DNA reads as TGCAGCGTCGAAAGTCGGACAGGGAACACTGAAGCTTTCTTT.

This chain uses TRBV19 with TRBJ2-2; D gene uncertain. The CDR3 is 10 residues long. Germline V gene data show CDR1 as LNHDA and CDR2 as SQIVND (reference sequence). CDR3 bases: TGTGCTCCTTCCCCGGGGGAGCTGTTTTTT. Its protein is CAPSPGELFF.

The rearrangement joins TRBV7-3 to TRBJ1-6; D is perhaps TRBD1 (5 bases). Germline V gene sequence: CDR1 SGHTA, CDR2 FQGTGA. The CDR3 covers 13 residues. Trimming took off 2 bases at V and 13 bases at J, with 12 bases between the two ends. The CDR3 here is CASSLQGRVPLHF. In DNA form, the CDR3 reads TGTGCCAGCAGCTTACAGGGACGTGTCCCCCTCCACTTT.

The CDR3 bases are TGTGCCAGCCGGGACAACGTCCTGACTTTC. As protein: CASRDNVLTF. The V call is TRBV6-1, the J call TRBJ2-6; maybe TRBD2 (5 bases). Trimming removed 8 bases at V and 9 bases at J, with 5 bases between. Germline CDR1 is MNHNS and CDR2 is SASEGT. CDR3 length: 10 residues.

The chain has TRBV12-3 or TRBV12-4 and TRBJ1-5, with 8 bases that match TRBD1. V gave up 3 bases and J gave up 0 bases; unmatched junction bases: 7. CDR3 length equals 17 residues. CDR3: CASSFGTGDFSNQPQHF. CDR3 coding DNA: TGTGCCAGCAGTTTCGGGACAGGAGACTTTAGCAATCAGCCCCAGCATTTT.

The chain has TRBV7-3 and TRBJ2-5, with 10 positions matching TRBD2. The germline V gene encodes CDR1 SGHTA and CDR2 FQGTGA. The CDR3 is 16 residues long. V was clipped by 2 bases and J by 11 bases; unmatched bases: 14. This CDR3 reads CASSLEAAGGPRAQYF. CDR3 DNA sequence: TGTGCCAGCAGCTTAGAAGCAGCGGGAGGGCCTCGGGCGCAGTACTTC.